Reported below is one T cell receptor (beta chain). These data belong to a study of blood T cell repertoires in COVID-19. The overall study: The samples span acute and convalescent COVID-19 from the United States, Italy and Spain. The analysed material was cDNA or gDNA that came from T cells, B-cell-depleted T cells, or PBMCs.

This CDR3 comprises 12 residues. Germline V gene sequence: CDR1 GTSNPN, CDR2 SVGIG (reference sequence). With 4 bases clipped from V and 4 bases from J, the junction kept 1 base outside the gene matches. In the original workflow: Amplified reference gene primers provided the basis for estimating nucleated cell counts. The method was immunoSEQ multiplex PCR; TCRdb's version includes in-frame clones alone and lacks a portion of them. V and J calls plus clone size are reproduced from that table; the DNA served to infer D and trimming. The sample lists approximately 140,000 clones; 84% were seen once. Sequenced: peripheral blood. The chain is built from TRBV30 and TRBJ2-7, with 10 bases identical to TRBD2. This TCR derives from a human donor in a cohort sampled during active COVID-19. The CDR3 reads CAWTSGGYEQYF. Written as DNA, the CDR3 is TGTGCCTGGACTAGCGGGGGTTACGAGCAGTACTTC.